The entry below gives a single TCR beta chain sequence along with its context. Its antigen remains unidentified. Germline V lookup: CDR1 SGHDT, CDR2 YYEEEE. V shed 0 bases and J shed 3 bases, with 18 bases lying between them. The CDR3 sequence is 17 residues long. The data were obtained in a study of cytomegalovirus exposure and HLA in healthy donors. In the study overall: Ancestry clustering placed 70% to 90% of approximately 370 genotyped donors in the Caucasian-associated cluster.

Primers: 60 Vbeta forward and 13 Jbeta reverse. Method: immunoSEQ multiplex PCR; TCRdb's copy keeps in-frame clones and lacks some. This table holds fewer than 200,000 clones, roughly four fifths found once. General study findings and limits: Across donors, most TCRs were seen rarely, yet some public ones were widespread. It was confirmed in vitro that a few of the CMV-associated chains were specific for CMV antigens. Per a later analysis, HLA-associated TCR beta chains showed more clonal expansion than other, equally common TCR beta chains.

The clonotype originates from a man between 18 and 35 years old in good health and CMV-seronegative. What was sequenced was PBMCs. The V call is TRBV5-6, the J call TRBJ1-1, with a tentative D call TRBD1 (5 bases). In DNA form, the CDR3 reads TGTGCCAGCAGCTTGGGACCGCCAGGGCGGGAAGACACTGAAGCTTTCTTT. Protein sequence: CASSLGPPGREDTEAFF. Full variable domain (outside the CDR3, taken from reference TRBV5-6 and TRBJ1-1): DAGVTQSPTHLIKTRGQQVTLRCSPKSGHDTVSWYQQALGQGPQFIFQYYEEEERQRGNFPDRFSGHQFPNYSSELNVNALLLGDSALYLCASSLGPPGREDTEAFFGQGTRLTVV.